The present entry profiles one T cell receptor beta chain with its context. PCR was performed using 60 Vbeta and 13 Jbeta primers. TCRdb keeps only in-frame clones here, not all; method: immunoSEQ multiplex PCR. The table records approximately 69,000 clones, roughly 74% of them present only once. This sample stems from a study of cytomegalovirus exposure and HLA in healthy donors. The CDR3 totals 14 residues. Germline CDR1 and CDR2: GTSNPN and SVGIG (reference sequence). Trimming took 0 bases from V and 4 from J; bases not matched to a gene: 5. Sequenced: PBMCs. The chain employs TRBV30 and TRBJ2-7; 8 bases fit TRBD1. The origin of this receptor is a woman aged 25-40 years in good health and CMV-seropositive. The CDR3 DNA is TGTGCCTGGAGTGTACAGGGGGGTGAATACGAGCAGTACTTC. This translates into CAWSVQGGEYEQYF. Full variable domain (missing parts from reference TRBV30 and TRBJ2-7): SQTIHQWPATLVQPVGSPLSLECTVEGTSNPNLYWYRQAAGRGLQLLFYSVGIGQISSEVPQNLSASRPQDRQFILSSKKLLLSDSGFYLCAWSVQGGEYEQYFGPGTRLTVT.